These T cell receptor beta chains were read from a single sample in a study of patients and donors after allogeneic stem cell transplantation. TCRdb re-called the RT-PCR reads through MiXCR, storing one row per CDR3 protein. The sample holds 150,000 to 200,000 distinct CDR3 sequences, approximately 30% seen once. The specimen was blood, either unsorted or a sorted T cell fraction (not recorded which). The source is a human donor who was either an allogeneic HSCT recipient or a stem cell or donor lymphocyte infusion donor (not recorded which). It is not recorded whose cells these are; they may come from a transplant donor. The CDR3 runs from the conserved cysteine through the conserved F or W. The D gene is left open where the match is weak. Rows may omit the clone size; those that give it use once, few, many or a size class.

>few|TRBV18|TRBJ1-1|NA
CASSPSVMNTEAFF
TGTGCCAGCTCACCAAGCGTGATGAACACTGAAGCTTTCTTT
>NA|TRBV20-1|TRBJ1-5|TRBD1
CSAKQGTGGPQHF
TGCAGTGCTAAACAGGGGACCGGGGGGCCCCAGCATTTT
>NA|TRBV28|TRBJ2-7|NA
CASSPALTRQYF
TGTGCCAGCAGCCCCGCCCTCACTCGGCAGTACTTC
>few|TRBV19|TRBJ1-1|TRBD1
CASRTTRTGRNTEAFF
TGTGCCAGTAGAACCACCCGGACAGGGAGGAACACTGAAGCTTTCTTT
>NA|TRBV29-1|TRBJ2-1|NA
CSVDRRDPKRDEQFF
TGCAGCGTTGACCGCCGCGACCCCAAGCGGGATGAGCAGTTCTTC
>NA|TRBV5-1|TRBJ2-1|TRBD2
CASSLNVLTGGSDEQFF
TGCGCCAGCAGCTTAAATGTACTTACGGGAGGGAGTGATGAGCAGTTCTTC
>NA|TRBV6-5|TRBJ1-1|NA
CASRPSWVELNTEAFF
TGTGCCAGCAGACCGTCATGGGTCGAACTGAACACTGAAGCTTTCTTT
>few|TRBV6-5|TRBJ2-7|TRBD2
CASSYLSSGVGEQYF
TGTGCCAGCAGTTACTTGTCTAGCGGAGTCGGCGAGCAGTACTTC
>few|TRBV29-1|TRBJ1-1|NA
CSVAGWSTEAFF
TGCAGCGTGGCGGGCTGGAGCACTGAAGCTTTCTTT
>few|TRBV3-1|TRBJ2-1|NA
CASSQVGEQFF
TGTGCCAGCAGCCAAGTTGGTGAGCAGTTCTTC
>NA|TRBV4-1|TRBJ2-7|TRBD1
CASSQVVGVQGAYEQYF
TGCGCCAGCAGCCAAGTGGTGGGGGTCCAGGGGGCTTACGAGCAGTACTTC
>few|TRBV12-3/TRBV12-4|TRBJ2-1|TRBD2
CASSLVLAGVYNEQFF
TGTGCCAGCAGTTTGGTACTAGCGGGAGTTTACAATGAGCAGTTCTTC
>few|TRBV4-3|TRBJ1-5|NA
CASSQEPRQPQHF
TGCGCCAGCAGCCAAGAACCCCGGCAGCCCCAGCATTTT
>few|TRBV29-1|TRBJ2-7|NA
CSVEDGDTPYEQYF
TGCAGCGTTGAAGATGGCGACACCCCCTACGAGCAGTACTTC
>NA|TRBV7-8|TRBJ2-2|NA
CASVPGYGAGELFF
TGTGCCAGCGTACCGGGCTACGGGGCCGGGGAGCTGTTTTTT
>NA|TRBV5-6|TRBJ2-7|TRBD1
CASSLGQRYSYEQYF
TGTGCCAGCAGTTTGGGACAGCGCTATTCCTACGAGCAGTACTTC
>few|TRBV6-2/TRBV6-3|TRBJ1-1|TRBD1
CASRRRDRATEAFF
TGTGCCAGCAGGCGCCGGGACAGGGCGACTGAAGCTTTCTTT
>NA|TRBV27|TRBJ1-5|NA
CASSLGESMQPQHF
TGTGCCAGCAGTTTAGGGGAGTCAATGCAGCCCCAGCATTTT
>NA|TRBV28|TRBJ2-7|NA
CASSSWTETYEQYF
TGTGCCAGCAGTTCTTGGACCGAGACCTACGAGCAGTACTTC
>few|TRBV4-3|TRBJ2-2|NA
CASSPLEGIAGELFF
TGCGCCAGCAGCCCACTGGAGGGCATAGCCGGGGAGCTGTTTTTT
>few|TRBV30|TRBJ1-5|NA
CAWSEAGQQPQHF
TGTGCCTGGAGTGAGGCAGGACAGCAGCCCCAGCATTTT
>NA|TRBV14|TRBJ2-1|NA
CASSQVRPGPPFNEQFF
TGTGCCAGCAGCCAAGTTAGACCGGGACCCCCGTTCAATGAGCAGTTCTTC
>NA|TRBV4-2|TRBJ1-3|NA
CASSQDLNRYAGNTIYF
TGTGCCAGCAGCCAAGACCTAAACCGTTATGCTGGAAACACCATATATTTT
>NA|TRBV11-2|TRBJ2-7|NA
CASSFPHSYEQYF
TGTGCCAGCAGCTTTCCCCACTCCTACGAGCAGTACTTC
>NA|TRBV4-2|TRBJ2-7|NA
CASSPGILSYEQYF
TGTGCCAGCAGCCCCGGGATCCTCTCCTACGAGCAGTACTTC
>NA|TRBV6-6|TRBJ1-2|NA
CASGLPPFGYTF
TGTGCCAGCGGACTGCCGCCTTTTGGCTACACCTTC
>NA|TRBV7-9|TRBJ1-5|NA
CASSLGSREDQPQHF
TGTGCCAGCAGCTTAGGTAGCAGGGAGGATCAGCCCCAGCATTTT
>few|TRBV5-5|TRBJ1-2|NA
CASSLDGRNYGYTF
TGTGCCAGCAGCTTGGACGGGAGAAACTATGGCTACACCTTC
>few|TRBV6-5|TRBJ1-1|NA
CASLNPGNTEAFF
TGTGCCAGCCTTAATCCAGGGAACACTGAAGCTTTCTTT